This T cell receptor (beta chain) was found in a study of T-cell reconstitution after alpha-beta-depleted transplantation in children. Notes on the study in general: Where alpha-beta T cells came from about two months after transplant was reportedly several hundred expanded graft clones.

This clonotype has just a few counts. What it binds is not known. During its preparation, the TCRbeta library received unique molecular identifiers. TCRdb analysed the PCR reads with MiXCR anew, one entry per CDR3 protein. Seen here are about 200,000 distinct CDR3 sequences, roughly 6.6% observed once, and the top ten hold 5.5%. The CDR3 has 12 amino acids. The V end was cut by 4 bases, the J end by 3 bases, with 3 bases between. CDR1 and CDR2 (germline): SNHLY, FYNNEI. The receptor was derived from a boy between 2 and 10 years old with acute lymphoblastic leukemia, due to receive a stem cell transplant. The chain links TRBV2 to TRBJ2-2; no firm D call. This specimen was PBMCs, taken before TCRalphabeta/CD19-depleted stem cell transplant. The CDR3 DNA follows: TGTGCCAGCAGTGTTGACACCGGGGAGCTGTTTTTT. The encoded protein is CASSVDTGELFF.